The sequence of this T cell receptor beta chain was determined in a study of cytomegalovirus exposure and HLA in healthy donors. A note on this clone: Its matching antigen is unknown.

It was with 60 Vbeta and 13 Jbeta primers that the PCR ran. Clones were sequenced by immunoSEQ multiplex PCR, and TCRdb holds only the in-frame ones, with some missing. The data hold 100,000 to 150,000 clones, with over 70% observed a single time. Trimming left V 0 bases short and J 7 bases short, with 9 bases between. The CDR3 consists of 13 residues. The germline V gene encodes CDR1 ENHRY and CDR2 SYGVKD. Study results and limitations: Reports state that TCR beta sequences accurately predicted most subjects' HLA-A and HLA-B alleles. Among immune exposure information, only CMV serostatus was available. Association with HLA alleles at 0.05 false discovery rate was found for 17,000 or so TCR beta sequences in a later analysis.

The clonotype originates from a woman between 45 and 60 years old in good health and CMV-seronegative. The specimen was PBMCs. The chain couples TRBV10-3 to TRBJ2-5; D remains ambiguous. The CDR3 is CAISESKQRTQYF. CDR3 nucleotides: TGTGCCATCAGTGAGTCGAAACAGAGGACCCAGTACTTC.